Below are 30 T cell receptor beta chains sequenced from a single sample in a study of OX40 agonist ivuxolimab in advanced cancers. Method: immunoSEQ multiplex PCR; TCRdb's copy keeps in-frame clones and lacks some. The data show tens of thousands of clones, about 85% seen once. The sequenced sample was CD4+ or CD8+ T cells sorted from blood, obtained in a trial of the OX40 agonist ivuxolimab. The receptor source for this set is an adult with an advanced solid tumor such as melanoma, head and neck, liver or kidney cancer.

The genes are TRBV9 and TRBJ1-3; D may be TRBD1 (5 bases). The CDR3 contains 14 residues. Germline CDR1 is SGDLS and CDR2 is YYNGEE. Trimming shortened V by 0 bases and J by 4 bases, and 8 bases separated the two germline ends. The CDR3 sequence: CASSVEDTGNTIYF. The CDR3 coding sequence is TGTGCCAGCAGCGTAGAGGACACCGGAAACACCATATATTTT. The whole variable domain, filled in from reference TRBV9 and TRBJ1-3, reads DSGVTQTPKHLITATGQRVTLRCSPRSGDLSVYWYQQSLDQGLQFLIQYYNGEERAKGNILERFSAQQFPDLHSELNLSSLELGDSALYFCASSVEDTGNTIYFGEGSWLTVV.

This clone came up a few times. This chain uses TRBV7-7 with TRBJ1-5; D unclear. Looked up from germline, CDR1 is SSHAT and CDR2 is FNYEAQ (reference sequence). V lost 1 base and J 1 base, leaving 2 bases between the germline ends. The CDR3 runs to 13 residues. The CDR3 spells CASSLDSNQPQHF. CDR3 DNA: TGTGCCAGCAGCTTAGACAGCAATCAGCCCCAGCATTTT.

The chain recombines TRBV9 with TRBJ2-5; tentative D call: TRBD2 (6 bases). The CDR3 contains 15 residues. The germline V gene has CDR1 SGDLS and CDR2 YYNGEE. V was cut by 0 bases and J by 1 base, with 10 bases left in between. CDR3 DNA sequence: TGTGCCAGCAGCGTAGACGGGAGCGGCCAAGAGACCCAGTACTTC. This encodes CASSVDGSGQETQYF.

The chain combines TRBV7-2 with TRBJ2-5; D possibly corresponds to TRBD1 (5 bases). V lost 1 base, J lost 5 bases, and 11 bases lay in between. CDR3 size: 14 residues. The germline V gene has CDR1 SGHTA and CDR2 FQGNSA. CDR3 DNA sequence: TGTGCCAGCAGCTTAGGAGACAGACGGGAGACCCAGTACTTC. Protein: CASSLGDRRETQYF.

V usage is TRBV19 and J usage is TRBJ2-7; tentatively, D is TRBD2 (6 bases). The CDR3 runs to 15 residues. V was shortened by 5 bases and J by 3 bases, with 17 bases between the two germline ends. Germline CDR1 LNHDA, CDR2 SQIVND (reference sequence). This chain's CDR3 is CASSPPGGTVYEQYF. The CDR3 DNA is TGTGCCAGTAGTCCCCCCGGGGGAACGGTCTACGAGCAGTACTTC.

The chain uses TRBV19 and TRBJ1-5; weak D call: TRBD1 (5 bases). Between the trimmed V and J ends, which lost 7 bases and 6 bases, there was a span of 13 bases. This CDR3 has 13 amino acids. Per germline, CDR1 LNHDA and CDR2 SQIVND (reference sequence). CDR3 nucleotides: TGTGCCAGTAAGTCCCAGGGAAGTCAGCCCCAGCATTTT. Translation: CASKSQGSQPQHF.

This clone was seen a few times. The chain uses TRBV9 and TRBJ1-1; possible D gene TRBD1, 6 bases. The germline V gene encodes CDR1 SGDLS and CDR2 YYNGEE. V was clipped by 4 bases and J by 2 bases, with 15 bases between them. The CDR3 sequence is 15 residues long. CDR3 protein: CASSPRTEINTEAFF. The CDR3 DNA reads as TGTGCCAGCAGCCCTAGGACAGAGATCAACACTGAAGCTTTCTTT.

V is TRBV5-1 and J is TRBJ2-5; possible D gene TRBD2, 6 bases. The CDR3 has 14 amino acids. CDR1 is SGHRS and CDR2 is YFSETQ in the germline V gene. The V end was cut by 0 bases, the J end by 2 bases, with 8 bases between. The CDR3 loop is CASSLVAVQETQYF. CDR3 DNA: TGCGCCAGCAGCTTGGTAGCGGTTCAAGAGACCCAGTACTTC.

DNA for the CDR3: TGTGCCAGCAGCCAAGAACCGAGCGTGGGAGCAGATACGCAGTATTTT. Its protein product is CASSQEPSVGADTQYF. The chain uses TRBV4-2 and TRBJ2-3; D is perhaps TRBD2 (5 bases). The CDR3 runs 16 residues. Trimming removed 0 bases at V and 4 bases at J, with 14 bases between. Looked up from germline, CDR1 is LGHNA and CDR2 is YNFKEQ.

The CDR3 DNA reads TGTGCCAGCAGCTTGGGTTGGGTCTCTGGGGCCAACGTCCTGACTTTC. Residues: CASSLGWVSGANVLTF. The V call is TRBV13, the J call TRBJ2-6, with unresolved D. Between the trimmed V and J ends, which lost 3 bases and 0 bases, there was a span of 9 bases. The CDR3 covers 16 residues. Germline V gives CDR1 PRHDT, CDR2 FYEKMQ (reference sequence).

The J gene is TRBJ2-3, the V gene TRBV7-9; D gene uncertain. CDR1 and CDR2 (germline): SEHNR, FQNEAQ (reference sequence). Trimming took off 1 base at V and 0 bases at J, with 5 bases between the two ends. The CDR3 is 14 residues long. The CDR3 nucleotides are TGTGCCAGCAGCTTAGGGTCTAGCACAGATACGCAGTATTTT. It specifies CASSLGSSTDTQYF.

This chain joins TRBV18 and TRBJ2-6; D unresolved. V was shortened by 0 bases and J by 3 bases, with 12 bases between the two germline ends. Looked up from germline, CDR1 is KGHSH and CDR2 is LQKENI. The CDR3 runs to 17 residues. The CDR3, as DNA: TGTGCCAGCTCACCACCGTCCGCTTTGAGTGGGGCCAACGTCCTGACTTTC. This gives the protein CASSPPSALSGANVLTF. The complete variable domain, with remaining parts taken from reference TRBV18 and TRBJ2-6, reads NAGVMQNPRHLVRRRGQEARLRCSPMKGHSHVYWYRQLPEEGLKFMVYLQKENIIDESGMPKERFSAEFPKEGPSILRIQQVVRGDSAAYFCASSPPSALSGANVLTFGAGSRLTVL.

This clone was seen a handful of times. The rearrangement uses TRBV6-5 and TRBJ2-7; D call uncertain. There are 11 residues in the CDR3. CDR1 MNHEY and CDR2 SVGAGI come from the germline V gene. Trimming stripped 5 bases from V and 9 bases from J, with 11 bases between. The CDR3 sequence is CASSGLSGQYF. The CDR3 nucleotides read TGTGCCAGCAGTGGGCTTTCGGGGCAGTACTTC.

The CDR3 loop reads CASSPISGTYEQYF. In nucleotides, the CDR3 is TGTGCCAGCAGCCCCATCTCAGGAACGTACGAGCAGTACTTC. The gene calls are TRBV5-4 and TRBJ2-7; D gene uncertain. The CDR3 covers 14 residues. V was pared by 4 bases and J by 4 bases, with 15 bases between. In germline, CDR1 is SGHNT, CDR2 YYREEE (reference sequence).

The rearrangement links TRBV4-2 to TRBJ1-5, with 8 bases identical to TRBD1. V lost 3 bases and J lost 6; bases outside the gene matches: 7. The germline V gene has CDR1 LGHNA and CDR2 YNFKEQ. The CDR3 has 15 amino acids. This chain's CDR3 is CASSQGYRGGQPQHF. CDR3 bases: TGTGCCAGCAGCCAGGGTTACAGGGGGGGTCAGCCCCAGCATTTT.

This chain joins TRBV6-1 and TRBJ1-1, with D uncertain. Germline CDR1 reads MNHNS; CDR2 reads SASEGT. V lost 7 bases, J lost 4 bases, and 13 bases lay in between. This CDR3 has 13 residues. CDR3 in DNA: TGTGCCAGCACCCCGCAGGCCCGCACTGAAGCTTTCTTT. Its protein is CASTPQARTEAFF.

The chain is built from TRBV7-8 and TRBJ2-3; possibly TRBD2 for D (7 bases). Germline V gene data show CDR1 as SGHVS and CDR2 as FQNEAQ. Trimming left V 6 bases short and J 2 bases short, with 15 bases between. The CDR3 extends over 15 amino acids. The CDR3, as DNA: TGTGCCAGCAGGTACCTCCGGGGGGCCACAGATACGCAGTATTTT. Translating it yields CASRYLRGATDTQYF.

Here the CDR3 reads CASSHTSGRDTQYF. CDR3 in DNA: TGTGCCAGCAGCCACACTAGCGGACGAGATACGCAGTATTTT. V gene TRBV4-2 combines with J gene TRBJ2-3; 8 bases are shared with TRBD2. CDR3 size: 14 residues. With V trimmed by 3 bases and J by 5 bases, 4 bases remained unmatched. Germline V gene lookup returns CDR1 LGHNA and CDR2 YNFKEQ.

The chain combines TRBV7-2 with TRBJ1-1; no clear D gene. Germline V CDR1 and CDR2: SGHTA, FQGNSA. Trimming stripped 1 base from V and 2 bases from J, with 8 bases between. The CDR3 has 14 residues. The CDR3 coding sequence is TGTGCCAGCAGCTTAGTCGTAGTAAACACTGAAGCTTTCTTT. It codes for CASSLVVVNTEAFF.

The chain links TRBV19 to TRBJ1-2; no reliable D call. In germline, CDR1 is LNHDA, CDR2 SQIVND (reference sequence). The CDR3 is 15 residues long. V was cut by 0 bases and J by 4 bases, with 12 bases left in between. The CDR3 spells CASSIEAGGRYGYTF. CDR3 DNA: TGTGCCAGTAGTATAGAGGCAGGCGGCCGCTATGGCTACACCTTC.

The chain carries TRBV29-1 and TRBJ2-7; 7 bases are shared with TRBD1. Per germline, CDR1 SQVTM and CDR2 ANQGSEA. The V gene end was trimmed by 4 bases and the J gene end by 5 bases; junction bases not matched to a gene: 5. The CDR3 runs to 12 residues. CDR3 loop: CSVGQGFDEQYF. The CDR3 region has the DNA TGCAGCGTTGGACAGGGTTTCGACGAGCAGTACTTC.

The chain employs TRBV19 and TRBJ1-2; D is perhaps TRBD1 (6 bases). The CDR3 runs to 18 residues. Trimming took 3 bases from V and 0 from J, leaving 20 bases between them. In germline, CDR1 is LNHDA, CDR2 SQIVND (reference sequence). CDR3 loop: CASSMGRDTIQTNYGYTF. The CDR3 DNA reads TGTGCCAGTAGTATGGGCCGGGACACCATACAAACTAACTATGGCTACACCTTC.

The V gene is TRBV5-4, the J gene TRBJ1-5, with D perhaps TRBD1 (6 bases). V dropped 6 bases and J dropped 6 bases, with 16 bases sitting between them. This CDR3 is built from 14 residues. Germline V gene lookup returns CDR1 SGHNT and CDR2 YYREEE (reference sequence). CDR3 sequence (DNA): TGTGCCAGCAATCCCCCAGGGGTCACTCAGCCCCAGCATTTT. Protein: CASNPPGVTQPQHF.

The CDR3 bases are TGTGCCAGCAGCTCCCATACCCCACGCCAGGACAACGGGGGTGAAAAACTGTTTTTT. Its translation is CASSSHTPRQDNGGEKLFF. The V and J genes are TRBV11-2 and TRBJ1-4; weak D call: TRBD1 (5 bases). Trimming took 4 bases from V and 7 from J, leaving 28 bases between them. Germline assignment: CDR1 SGHAT and CDR2 FQNNGV. The CDR3 runs 19 residues.

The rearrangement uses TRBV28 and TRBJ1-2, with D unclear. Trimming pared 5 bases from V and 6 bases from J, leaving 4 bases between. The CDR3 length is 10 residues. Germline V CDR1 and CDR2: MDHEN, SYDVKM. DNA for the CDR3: TGTGCCAGCAGTCGGAATGGCTACACCTTC. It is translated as CASSRNGYTF.

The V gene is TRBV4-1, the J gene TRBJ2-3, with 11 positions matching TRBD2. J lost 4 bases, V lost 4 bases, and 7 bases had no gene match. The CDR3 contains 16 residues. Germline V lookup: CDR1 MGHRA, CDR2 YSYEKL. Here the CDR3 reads CASSRLAGGGADTQYF. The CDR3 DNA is TGCGCCAGCAGCCGTTTAGCGGGAGGGGGGGCAGATACGCAGTATTTT.

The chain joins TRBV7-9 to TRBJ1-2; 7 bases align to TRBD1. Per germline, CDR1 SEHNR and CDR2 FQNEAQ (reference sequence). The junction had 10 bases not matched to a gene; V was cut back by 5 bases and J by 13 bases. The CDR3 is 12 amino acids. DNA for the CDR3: TGTGCCAGCAGCCCAGGGCGTCAGGGGGGCACCTTC. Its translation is CASSPGRQGGTF.

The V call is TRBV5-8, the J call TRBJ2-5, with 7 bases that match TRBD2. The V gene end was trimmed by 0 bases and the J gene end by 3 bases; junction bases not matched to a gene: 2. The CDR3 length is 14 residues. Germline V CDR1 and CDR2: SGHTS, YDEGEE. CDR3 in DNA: TGTGCCAGCAGCTTGGGCGGGGGAAAAGAGACCCAGTACTTC. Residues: CASSLGGGKETQYF.

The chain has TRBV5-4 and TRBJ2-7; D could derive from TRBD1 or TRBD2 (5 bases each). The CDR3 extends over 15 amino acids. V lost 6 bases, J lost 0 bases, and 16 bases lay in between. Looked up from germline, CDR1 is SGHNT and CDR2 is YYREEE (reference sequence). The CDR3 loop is CASTLAGTPSYEQYF. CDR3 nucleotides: TGTGCCAGCACCTTAGCCGGGACCCCCTCCTACGAGCAGTACTTC.

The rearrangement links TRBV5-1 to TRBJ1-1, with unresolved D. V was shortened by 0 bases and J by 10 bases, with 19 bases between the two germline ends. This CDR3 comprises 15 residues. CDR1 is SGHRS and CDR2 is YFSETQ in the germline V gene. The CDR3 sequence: CASSLDRESVLGAFF. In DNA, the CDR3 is TGCGCCAGCAGCTTGGACCGGGAATCCGTTTTGGGAGCTTTCTTT.